Sequencing of this T cell receptor beta chain was carried out in a study of T cell responses to AZD1222 COVID-19 vaccine. General study findings and limits: It was only after the peak T cell response that any repertoires were sampled.

Sequencing was performed with immunoSEQ multiplex PCR; in TCRdb, only in-frame clones are kept and a portion is missing. There are roughly 80,000 clones in the sample; around nine tenths occur only once, and approximately 4.5% lies in the top ten. Per germline, CDR1 SGHDT and CDR2 YYEEEE. Deletions cut 4 bases from V and 7 bases from J, with 17 bases between. The CDR3 runs 14 residues. Details on this clone: The antigen is undetermined.

The chain combines TRBV5-6 with TRBJ1-2, with D possibly being TRBD1 (5 bases). The sample in question was peripheral blood, obtained on day 0 of MenACWY control vaccination. The sequence was obtained from an adult in good health. The chain's CDR3 is CASSRGAVAFGYTF. The CDR3 DNA reads as TGTGCCAGCAGCCGGGGCGCCGTGGCTTTTGGCTACACCTTC.